This TCR beta chain was sequenced for a study of shared clonotypes between healthy human individuals. Study-wide points: Clonotype sharing among donors likely depends on sequencing depth.

Using immunoSEQ multiplex PCR, the repertoire was profiled, and TCRdb retains in-frame clones only, with some absent. The repertoire includes around 500,000 clones, around 79% of them detected once, and around 13% sits in the top ten. This clone was seen a single time. Its target is unknown. The germline V gene encodes CDR1 SGHDT and CDR2 YYEEEE. There are 16 residues in the CDR3. V lost 2 bases to trimming and J lost 1 base, with 13 bases between them. This TCR derives from a woman aged 35 to 49 in good health. Some clones in this sample may be carry-over from other donors' samples. Sequenced: PBMCs. J is TRBJ2-1 and V is TRBV5-6; D call uncertain. The CDR3 nucleotides are TGTGCCAGCAGCTTAAAAGGACGGATGTCCTACAATGAGCAGTTCTTC. Translated: CASSLKGRMSYNEQFF.